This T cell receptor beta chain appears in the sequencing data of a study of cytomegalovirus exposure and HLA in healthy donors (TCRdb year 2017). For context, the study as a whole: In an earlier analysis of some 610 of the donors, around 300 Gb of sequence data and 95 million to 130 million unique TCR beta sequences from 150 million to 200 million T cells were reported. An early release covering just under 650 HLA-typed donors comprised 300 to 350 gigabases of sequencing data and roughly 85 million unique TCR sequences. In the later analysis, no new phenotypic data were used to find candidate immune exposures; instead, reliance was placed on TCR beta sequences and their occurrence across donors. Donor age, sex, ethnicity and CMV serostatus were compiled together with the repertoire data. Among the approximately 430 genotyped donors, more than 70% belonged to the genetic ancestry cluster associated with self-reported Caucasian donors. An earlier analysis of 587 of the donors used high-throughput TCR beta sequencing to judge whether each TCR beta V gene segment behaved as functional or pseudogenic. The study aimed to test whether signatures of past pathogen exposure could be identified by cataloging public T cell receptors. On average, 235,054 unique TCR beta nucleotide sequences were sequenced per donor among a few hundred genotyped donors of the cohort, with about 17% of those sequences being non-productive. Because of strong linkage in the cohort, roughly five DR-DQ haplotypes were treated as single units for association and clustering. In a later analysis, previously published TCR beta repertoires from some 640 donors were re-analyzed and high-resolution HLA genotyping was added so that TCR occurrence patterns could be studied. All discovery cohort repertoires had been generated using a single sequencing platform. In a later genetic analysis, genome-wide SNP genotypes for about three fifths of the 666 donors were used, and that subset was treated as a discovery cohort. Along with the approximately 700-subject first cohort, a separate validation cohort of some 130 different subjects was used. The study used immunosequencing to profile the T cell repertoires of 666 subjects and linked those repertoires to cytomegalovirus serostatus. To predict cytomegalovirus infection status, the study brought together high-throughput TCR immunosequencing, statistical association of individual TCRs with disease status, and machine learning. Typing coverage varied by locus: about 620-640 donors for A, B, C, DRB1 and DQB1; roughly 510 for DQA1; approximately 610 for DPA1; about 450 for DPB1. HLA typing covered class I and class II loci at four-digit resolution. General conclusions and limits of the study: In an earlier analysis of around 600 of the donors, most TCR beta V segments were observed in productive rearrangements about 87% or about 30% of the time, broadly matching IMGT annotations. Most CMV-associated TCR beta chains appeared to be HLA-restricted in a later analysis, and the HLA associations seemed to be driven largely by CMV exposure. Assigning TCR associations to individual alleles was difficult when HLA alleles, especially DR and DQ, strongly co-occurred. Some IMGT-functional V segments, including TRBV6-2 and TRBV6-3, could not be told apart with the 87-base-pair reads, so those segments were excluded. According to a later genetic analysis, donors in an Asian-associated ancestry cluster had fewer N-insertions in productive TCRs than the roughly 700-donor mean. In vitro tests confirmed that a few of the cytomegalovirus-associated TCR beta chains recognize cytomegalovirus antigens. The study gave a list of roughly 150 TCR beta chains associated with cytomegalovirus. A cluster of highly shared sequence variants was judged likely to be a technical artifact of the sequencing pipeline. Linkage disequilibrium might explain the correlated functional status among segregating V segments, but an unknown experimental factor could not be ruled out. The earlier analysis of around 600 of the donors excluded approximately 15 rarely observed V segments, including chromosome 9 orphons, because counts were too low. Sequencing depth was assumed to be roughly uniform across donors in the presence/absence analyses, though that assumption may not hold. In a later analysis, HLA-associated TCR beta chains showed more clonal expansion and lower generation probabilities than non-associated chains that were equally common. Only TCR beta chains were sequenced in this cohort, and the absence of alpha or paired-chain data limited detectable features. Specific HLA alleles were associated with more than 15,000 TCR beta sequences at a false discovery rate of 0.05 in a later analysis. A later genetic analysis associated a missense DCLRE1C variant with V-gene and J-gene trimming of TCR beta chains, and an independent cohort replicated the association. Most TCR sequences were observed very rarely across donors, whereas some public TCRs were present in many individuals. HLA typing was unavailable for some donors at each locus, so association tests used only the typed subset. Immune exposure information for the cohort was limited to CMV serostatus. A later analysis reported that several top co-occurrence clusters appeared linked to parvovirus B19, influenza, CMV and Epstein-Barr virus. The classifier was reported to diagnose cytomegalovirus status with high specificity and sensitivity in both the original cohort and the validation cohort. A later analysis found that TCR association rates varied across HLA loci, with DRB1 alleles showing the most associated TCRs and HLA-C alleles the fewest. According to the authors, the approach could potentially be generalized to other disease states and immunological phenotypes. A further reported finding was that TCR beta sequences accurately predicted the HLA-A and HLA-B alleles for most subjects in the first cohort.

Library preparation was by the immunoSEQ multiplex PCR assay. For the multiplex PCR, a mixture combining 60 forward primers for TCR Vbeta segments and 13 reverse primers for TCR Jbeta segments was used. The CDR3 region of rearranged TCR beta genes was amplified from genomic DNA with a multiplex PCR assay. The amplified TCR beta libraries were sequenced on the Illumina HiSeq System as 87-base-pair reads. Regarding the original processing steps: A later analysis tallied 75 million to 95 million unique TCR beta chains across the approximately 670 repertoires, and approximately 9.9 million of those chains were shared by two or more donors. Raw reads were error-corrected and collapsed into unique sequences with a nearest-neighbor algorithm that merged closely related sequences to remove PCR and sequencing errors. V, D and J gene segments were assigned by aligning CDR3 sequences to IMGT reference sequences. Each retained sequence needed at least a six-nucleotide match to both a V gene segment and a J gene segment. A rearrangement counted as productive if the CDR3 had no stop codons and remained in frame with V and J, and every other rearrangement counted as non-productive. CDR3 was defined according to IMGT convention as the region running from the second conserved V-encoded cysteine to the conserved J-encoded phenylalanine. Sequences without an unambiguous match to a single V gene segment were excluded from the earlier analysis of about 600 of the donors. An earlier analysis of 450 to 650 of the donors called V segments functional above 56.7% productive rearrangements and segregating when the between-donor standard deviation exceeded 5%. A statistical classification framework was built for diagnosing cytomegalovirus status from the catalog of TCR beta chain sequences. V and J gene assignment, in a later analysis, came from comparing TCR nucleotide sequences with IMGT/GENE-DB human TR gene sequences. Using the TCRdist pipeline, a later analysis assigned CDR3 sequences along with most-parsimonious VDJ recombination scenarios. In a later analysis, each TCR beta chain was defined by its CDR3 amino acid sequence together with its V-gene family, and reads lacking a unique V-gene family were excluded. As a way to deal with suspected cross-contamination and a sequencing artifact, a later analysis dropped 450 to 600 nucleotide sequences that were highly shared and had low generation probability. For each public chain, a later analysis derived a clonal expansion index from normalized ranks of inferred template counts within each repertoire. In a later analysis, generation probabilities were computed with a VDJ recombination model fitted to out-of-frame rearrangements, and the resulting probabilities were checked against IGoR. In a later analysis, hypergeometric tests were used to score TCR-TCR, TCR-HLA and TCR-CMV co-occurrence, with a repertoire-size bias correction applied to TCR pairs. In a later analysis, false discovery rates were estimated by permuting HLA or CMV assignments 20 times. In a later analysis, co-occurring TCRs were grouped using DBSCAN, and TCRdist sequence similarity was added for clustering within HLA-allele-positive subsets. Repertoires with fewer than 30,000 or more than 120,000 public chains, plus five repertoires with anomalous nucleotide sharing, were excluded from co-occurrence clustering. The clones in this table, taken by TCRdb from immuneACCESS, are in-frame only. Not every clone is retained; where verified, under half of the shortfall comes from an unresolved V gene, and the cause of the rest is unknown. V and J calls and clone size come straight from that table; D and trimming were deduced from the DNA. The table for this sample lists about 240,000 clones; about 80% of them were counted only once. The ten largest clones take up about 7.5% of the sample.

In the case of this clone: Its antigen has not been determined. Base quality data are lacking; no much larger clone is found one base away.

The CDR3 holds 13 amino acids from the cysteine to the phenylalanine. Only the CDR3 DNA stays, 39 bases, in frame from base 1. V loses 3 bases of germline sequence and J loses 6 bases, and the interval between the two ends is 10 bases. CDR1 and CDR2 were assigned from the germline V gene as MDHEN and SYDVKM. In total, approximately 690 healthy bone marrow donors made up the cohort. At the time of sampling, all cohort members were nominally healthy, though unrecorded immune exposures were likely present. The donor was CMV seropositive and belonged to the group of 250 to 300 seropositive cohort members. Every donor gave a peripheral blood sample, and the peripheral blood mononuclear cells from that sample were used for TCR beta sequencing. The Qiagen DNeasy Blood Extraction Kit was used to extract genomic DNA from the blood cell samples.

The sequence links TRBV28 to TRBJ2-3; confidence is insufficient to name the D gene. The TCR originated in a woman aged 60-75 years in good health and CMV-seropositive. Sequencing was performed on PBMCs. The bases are TGTGCCAGCAGTTTGACTGCGCGGGATACGCAGTATTTT. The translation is CASSLTARDTQYF.